This TCR beta chain appears in the sequencing data of a study of blood T cell repertoires in COVID-19. At the level of the study: From the United States, Italy and Spain came samples of acute and convalescent COVID-19. From T cells, B-cell-depleted T cells, or PBMCs came the material, which was cDNA or gDNA.

In the source study's methods: For nucleated cells, counts were estimated from reference gene primer amplification. Sequenced by immunoSEQ multiplex PCR; TCRdb stores in-frame clones only, minus some. V and J calls plus clone size are reproduced from that table; the DNA served to infer D and trimming. The sample consists of about 230,000 clones, around 83% of them appearing once. Trimming shortened V by 5 bases and J by 0 bases, and 17 bases separated the two germline ends. This CDR3 spans 18 amino acids. The V gene's germline CDR1 is LGHNT and CDR2 FRNRAP. Sample: peripheral blood. This TCR was sampled from a woman aged 45-65 years with acute or convalescent COVID-19. The V call is TRBV12-5, the J call TRBJ1-6; maybe TRBD1 (5 bases). This CDR3 reads CASGPPQGGSSYNSPLHF. CDR3 coding DNA: TGTGCTAGTGGTCCGCCTCAGGGAGGGAGCTCCTATAATTCACCCCTCCACTTT.